This TCR beta chain comes out of a study of identical twins. With V trimmed by 5 bases and J by 5 bases, 5 bases remained unmatched. This CDR3 is built from 14 residues. From germline, CDR1 is SGHTA and CDR2 FQGTGA. From the 5' RACE reads, TCRdb called clonotypes with MiXCR, one entry per CDR3 protein. Among roughly 700,000 distinct CDR3 sequences listed, around 8.3% were seen once. This same sample was also taken into another study, of yellow fever vaccine responses in identical twins.

The chain carries TRBV7-3 and TRBJ2-4; 8 nucleotides agree with TRBD2. The clonotype comes from a woman aged 18-30 years in good health. The material sequenced was PBMCs. CDR3 coding DNA: TGTGCCAGCAGCCCGAGCGGGGGTCAAAACATTCAGTACTTC. As protein: CASSPSGGQNIQYF.